This T cell receptor beta chain came from a study of blood T cells in healthy people across ages. With a J-beta primer mix and a sample-barcoded 5' primer, a second PCR ran roughly 6 to 11 cycles. TCRdb reanalysed the 5' RACE reads using MiXCR and keeps one entry per CDR3 protein. Of more than 650,000 distinct CDR3 sequences listed, 20% to 30% are singletons. V shed 1 base and J shed 4 bases, with 9 bases lying between them. Germline V gene data show CDR1 as SQVTM and CDR2 as ANQGSEA. CDR3 length equals 13 residues. These data were likewise used in another study, on T cells of mothers and their children. According to that study: M1S, a second-PCR primer, added sample barcodes and 2-4 random nucleotides.

The chain has TRBV29-1 and TRBJ2-3; D could derive from TRBD1 or TRBD2 (5 bases each). Sequenced sample: blood. The TCR sequence derives from a boy between 10 and 17 years old in good health. CDR3 loop: CSVEARGADTQYF. In DNA, the CDR3 is TGCAGCGTTGAAGCCCGAGGGGCAGATACGCAGTATTTT.